The 10 T cell receptor beta chains listed next were all sequenced from one sample in a study of PD-1 blockade in classical Hodgkin lymphoma. Every patient experienced relapse after autologous stem cell transplantation, and brentuximab vedotin exposure varied. Thawed PBMCs were the source of CD4+ T cells, purified by magnetic negative selection. Repertoires were generated with immunoSEQ multiplex PCR, while TCRdb's copy carries only in-frame clones and drops some. In the table there are around 13,000 clones, 85% to 90% of which are singletons. The sequencing used CD4+ T cells from blood, collected at baseline. The receptors were gathered from a human donor with classical Hodgkin lymphoma.

V and J are TRBV7-8 and TRBJ2-7, with TRBD1 as a possible D gene (6 bases). Trimming removed 5 bases from V and 2 bases from J, with 10 bases in between. Per the germline V gene, CDR1 is SGHVS and CDR2 is FQNEAQ. The CDR3 covers 13 residues. The CDR3 coding sequence is TGTGCCAGCAGCGAAGGACAGACCTACGAGCAGTACTTC. It encodes CASSEGQTYEQYF.

The chain carries TRBV5-1 and TRBJ2-7, with D possibly TRBD1 on 5 matching bases. The CDR3 sequence is 11 residues long. Trimming removed 0 bases at V and 7 bases at J, with 5 bases between. Germline V gene sequence: CDR1 SGHRS, CDR2 YFSETQ. CDR3 bases: TGCGCCAGCAGCTTGGAGGGGGAGCAGTACTTC. Translated, it gives CASSLEGEQYF.

The rearrangement uses TRBV28 and TRBJ1-2; unclear D gene. Germline V gives CDR1 MDHEN, CDR2 SYDVKM. The CDR3 is made up of 16 amino acids. With 2 bases removed from V and 0 bases from J, the gap between germline ends came to 13 bases. Here the CDR3 DNA reads TGTGCCAGCAGTTTAATCGGGCGGAAAGCTAACTATGGCTACACCTTC. Its translation is CASSLIGRKANYGYTF.

This chain uses TRBV18 with TRBJ1-4; D is perhaps TRBD1 (5 bases). V was shortened by 5 bases and J by 8 bases, with 18 bases between the two germline ends. Germline CDR1 KGHSH, CDR2 LQKENI. The CDR3 has 15 residues. The CDR3 nucleotides read TGTGCCAGCTCAGCGAACCAGGGAGGAGGCGAAAAACTGTTTTTT. Amino acids: CASSANQGGGEKLFF.

For the CDR3, the DNA is TGCGCCAGCAGCTTGTCTGGGGGTGGCGGGGAGCTGTTTTTT. This translates into CASSLSGGGGELFF. V usage is TRBV5-1 and J usage is TRBJ2-2; D may be TRBD1 or TRBD2 (5 bases each). The CDR3 is 14 amino acids. CDR1 is SGHRS, CDR2 YFSETQ, per germline. V lost 1 base to trimming and J lost 7 bases, with 11 bases between them. Together with reference TRBV5-1 and TRBJ2-2, the CDR3 gives the full variable domain: KAGVTQTPRYLIKTRGQQVTLSCSPISGHRSVSWYQQTPGQGLQFLFEYFSETQRNKGNFPGRFSGRQFSNSRSEMNVSTLELGDSALYLCASSLSGGGGELFFGEGSRLTVL.

The chain uses TRBV5-1 and TRBJ2-2; maybe TRBD1 (6 bases). Germline V gene lookup returns CDR1 SGHRS and CDR2 YFSETQ. The CDR3 is 14 residues long. V lost 3 bases and J lost 1, with 7 bases in between. In DNA form, the CDR3 reads TGCGCCAGCAGCTCGGGACAGAACACCGGGGAGCTGTTTTTT. This sequence encodes CASSSGQNTGELFF.

V is TRBV2 and J is TRBJ1-2, with a tentative D call TRBD1 (6 bases). The CDR3 has 16 residues. Germline V lookup: CDR1 SNHLY, CDR2 FYNNEI. Trimming pared 4 bases from V and 2 bases from J, leaving 17 bases between. The CDR3 loop reads CASSAPMGGQNYGYTF. CDR3 in DNA: TGTGCCAGCAGTGCCCCAATGGGGGGGCAGAACTATGGCTACACCTTC. The full variable domain, with the rest looked up from reference TRBV2 and TRBJ1-2, is EPEVTQTPSHQVTQMGQEVILRCVPISNHLYFYWYRQILGQKVEFLVSFYNNEISEKSEIFDDQFSVERPDGSNFTLKIRSTKLEDSAMYFCASSAPMGGQNYGYTFGSGTRLTVV.

The rearrangement links TRBV27 to TRBJ2-7; 9 bases agree with TRBD2. J was trimmed by 6 bases and V by 6 bases; bases with no gene match: 6. Germline V gives CDR1 MNHEY, CDR2 SMNVEV (reference sequence). CDR3 size: 13 residues. This CDR3 reads CASRRTSEIEQYF. CDR3 bases: TGTGCCAGCAGACGGACTAGCGAGATCGAGCAGTACTTC.

The rearrangement links TRBV18 to TRBJ1-3, with D uncertain. Germline V gives CDR1 KGHSH, CDR2 LQKENI. With 2 bases removed from V and 8 bases from J, the gap between germline ends came to 7 bases. The CDR3 has 12 amino acids. The CDR3 DNA sequence: TGTGCCAGCTCACCAAGGCGGGACACCATATATTTT. Translating gives CASSPRRDTIYF.

The rearrangement joins TRBV9 to TRBJ1-6; 8 bases agree with TRBD1. V lost 3 bases, J lost 5 bases, and 4 bases stayed unmatched. The length of the CDR3 is 15 residues. Germline CDR1 is SGDLS and CDR2 is YYNGEE. CDR3 loop: CASSAGQGNNSPLHF. The CDR3 coding sequence is TGTGCCAGCAGCGCCGGACAGGGCAATAATTCACCCCTCCACTTT.